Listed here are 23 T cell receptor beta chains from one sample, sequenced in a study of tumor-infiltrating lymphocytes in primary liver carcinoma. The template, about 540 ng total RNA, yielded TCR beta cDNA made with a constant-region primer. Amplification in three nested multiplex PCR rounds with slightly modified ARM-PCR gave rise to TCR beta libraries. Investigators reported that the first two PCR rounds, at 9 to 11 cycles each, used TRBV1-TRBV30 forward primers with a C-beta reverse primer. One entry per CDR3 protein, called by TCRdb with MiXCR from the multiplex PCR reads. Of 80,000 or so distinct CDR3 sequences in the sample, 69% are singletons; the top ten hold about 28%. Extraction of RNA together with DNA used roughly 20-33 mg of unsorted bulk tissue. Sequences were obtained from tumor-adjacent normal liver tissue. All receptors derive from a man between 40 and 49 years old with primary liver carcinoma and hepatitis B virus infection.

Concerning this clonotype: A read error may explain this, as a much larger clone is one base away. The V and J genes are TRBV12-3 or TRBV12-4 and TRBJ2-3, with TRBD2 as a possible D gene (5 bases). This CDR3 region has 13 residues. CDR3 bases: TGTGCCAGCAGTCCACTTTGGGGAGATATGCAGTATTTT. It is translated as CASSPLWGDMQYF.

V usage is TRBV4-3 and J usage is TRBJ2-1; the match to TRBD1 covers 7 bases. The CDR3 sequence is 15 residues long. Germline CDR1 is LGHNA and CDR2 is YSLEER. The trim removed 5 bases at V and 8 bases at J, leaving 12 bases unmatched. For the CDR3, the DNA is TGCGCCAGCAGCGTTCGGTACAGGGGTATGGATGAGCAGTTCTTC. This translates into CASSVRYRGMDEQFF.

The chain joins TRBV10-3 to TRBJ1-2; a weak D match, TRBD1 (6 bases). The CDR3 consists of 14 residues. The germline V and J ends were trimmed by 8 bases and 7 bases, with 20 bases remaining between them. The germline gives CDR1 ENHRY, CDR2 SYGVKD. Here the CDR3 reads CAIGTGGSGVGYTF. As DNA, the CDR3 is TGTGCCATCGGCACGGGGGGATCAGGGGTTGGCTACACCTTC.

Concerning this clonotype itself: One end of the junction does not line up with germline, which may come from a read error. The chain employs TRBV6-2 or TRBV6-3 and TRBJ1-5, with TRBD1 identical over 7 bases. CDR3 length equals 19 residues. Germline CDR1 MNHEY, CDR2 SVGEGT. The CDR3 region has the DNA TGTGCCAGTAGTTACTCGAGTACAATTGGGACAGCCTTTAATCAGCCCCATCATTTT. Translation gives CASSYSSTIGTAFNQPHHF.

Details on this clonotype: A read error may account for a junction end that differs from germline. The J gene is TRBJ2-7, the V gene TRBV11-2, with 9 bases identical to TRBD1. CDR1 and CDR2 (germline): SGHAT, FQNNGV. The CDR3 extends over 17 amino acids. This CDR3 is CASSLDVKGQGSCEHYF. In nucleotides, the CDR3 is TGTGCCAGCAGCTTAGATGTAAAGGGACAGGGATCCTGCGAGCACTACTTC.

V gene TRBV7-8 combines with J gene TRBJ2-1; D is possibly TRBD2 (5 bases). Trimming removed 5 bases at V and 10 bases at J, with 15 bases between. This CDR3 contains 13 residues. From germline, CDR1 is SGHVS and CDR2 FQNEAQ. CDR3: CASSLGRAGEQFF. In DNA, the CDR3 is TGTGCCAGCAGCCTAGGGCGGGCCGGGGAGCAGTTCTTC.

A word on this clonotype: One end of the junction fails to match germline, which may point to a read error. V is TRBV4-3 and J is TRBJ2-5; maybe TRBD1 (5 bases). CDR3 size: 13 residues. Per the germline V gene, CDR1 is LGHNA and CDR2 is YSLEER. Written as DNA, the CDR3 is TGCGCCAGTAGCCAAGGACAAGGGGAGACCCAGTACTTC. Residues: CASSQGQGETQYF.

This CDR3 reads CASSYGVQTNTGELFF. Written as DNA, the CDR3 is TGCGCCAGCAGTTACGGCGTTCAGACAAATACCGGGGAGCTGTTTTTT. The chain links TRBV23-1 to TRBJ2-2, with D unclear. TRBV23-1 is an open reading frame, and its role is uncertain. CDR3 length equals 16 residues. With 5 bases removed from V and 5 bases from J, the gap between germline ends came to 18 bases.

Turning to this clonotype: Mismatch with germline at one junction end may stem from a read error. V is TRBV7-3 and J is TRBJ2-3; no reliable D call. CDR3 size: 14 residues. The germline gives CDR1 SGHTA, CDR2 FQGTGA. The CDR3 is CASSLISGIDTQYF. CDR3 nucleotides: TGTGCCAGCAGCTTAATATCGGGTATCGATACTCAGTATTTT.

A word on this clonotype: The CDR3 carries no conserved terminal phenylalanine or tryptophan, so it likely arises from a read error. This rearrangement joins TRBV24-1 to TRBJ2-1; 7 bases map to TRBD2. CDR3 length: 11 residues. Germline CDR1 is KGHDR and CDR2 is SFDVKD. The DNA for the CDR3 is TGTGCTACCGCTTGGGGAGGGGAGCAGTTCTTA. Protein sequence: CATAWGGEQFL.

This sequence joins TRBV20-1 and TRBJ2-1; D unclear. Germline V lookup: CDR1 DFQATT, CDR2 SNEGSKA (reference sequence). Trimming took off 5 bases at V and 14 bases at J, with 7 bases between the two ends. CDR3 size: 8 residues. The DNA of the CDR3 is TGCAGTGCTTCCTCGAAGTTCTTC. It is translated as CSASSKFF.

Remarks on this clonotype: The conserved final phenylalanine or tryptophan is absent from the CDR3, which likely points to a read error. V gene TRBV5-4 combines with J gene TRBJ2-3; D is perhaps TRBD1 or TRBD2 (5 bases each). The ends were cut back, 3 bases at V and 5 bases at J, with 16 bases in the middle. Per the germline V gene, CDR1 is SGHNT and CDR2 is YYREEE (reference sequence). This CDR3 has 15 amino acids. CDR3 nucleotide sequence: TGTGCCAGCAGCTCTCGGGGACGATGGGAAGATACGCAGTATTCC. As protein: CASSSRGRWEDTQYS.

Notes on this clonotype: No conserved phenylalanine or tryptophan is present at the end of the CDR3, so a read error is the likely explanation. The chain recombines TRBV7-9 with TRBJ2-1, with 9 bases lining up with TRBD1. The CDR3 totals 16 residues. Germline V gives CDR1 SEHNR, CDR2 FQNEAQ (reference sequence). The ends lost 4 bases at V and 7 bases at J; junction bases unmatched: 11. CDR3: CASSSPETGGENEQFS. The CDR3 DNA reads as TGTGCCAGCAGCTCCCCCGAGACAGGGGGAGAAAATGAGCAGTTCTCC.

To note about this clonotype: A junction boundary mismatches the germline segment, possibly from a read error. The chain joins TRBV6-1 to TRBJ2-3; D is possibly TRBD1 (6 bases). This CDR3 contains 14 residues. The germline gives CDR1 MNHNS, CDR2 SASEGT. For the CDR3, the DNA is TGTGCCAGCAGAACCCAGATTAGGACAGATACACAGTATTTT. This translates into CASRTQIRTDTQYF.

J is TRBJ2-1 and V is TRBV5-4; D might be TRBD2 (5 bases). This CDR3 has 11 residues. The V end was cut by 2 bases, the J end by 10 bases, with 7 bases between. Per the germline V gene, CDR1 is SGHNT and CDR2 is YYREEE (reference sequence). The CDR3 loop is CASSFSVEQFF. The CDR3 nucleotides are TGTGCCAGCAGCTTTAGCGTCGAGCAGTTCTTC.

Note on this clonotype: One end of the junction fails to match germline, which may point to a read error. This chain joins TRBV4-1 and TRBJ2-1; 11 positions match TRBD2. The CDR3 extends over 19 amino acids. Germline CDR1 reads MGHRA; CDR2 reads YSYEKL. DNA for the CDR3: TGCACCAGCAGCCAACGAGGGCTAGCGGGAGGTGGCTCCTACAATGAGCAGTTCTTC. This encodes CTSSQRGLAGGGSYNEQFF.

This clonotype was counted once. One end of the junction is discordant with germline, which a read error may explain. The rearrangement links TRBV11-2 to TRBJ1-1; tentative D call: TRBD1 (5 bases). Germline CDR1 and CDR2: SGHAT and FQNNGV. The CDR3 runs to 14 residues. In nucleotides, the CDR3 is TGTGCCGGCAGCTTACAGGAGGCGATGGCTGAAGCCTTCTTT. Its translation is CAGSLQEAMAEAFF.

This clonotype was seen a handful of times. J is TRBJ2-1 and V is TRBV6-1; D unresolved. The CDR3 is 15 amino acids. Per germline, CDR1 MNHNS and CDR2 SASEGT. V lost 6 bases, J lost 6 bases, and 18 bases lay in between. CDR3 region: CASRPSFDMANEQFF. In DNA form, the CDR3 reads TGTGCCAGCAGGCCGAGTTTTGATATGGCCAATGAGCAGTTCTTC.

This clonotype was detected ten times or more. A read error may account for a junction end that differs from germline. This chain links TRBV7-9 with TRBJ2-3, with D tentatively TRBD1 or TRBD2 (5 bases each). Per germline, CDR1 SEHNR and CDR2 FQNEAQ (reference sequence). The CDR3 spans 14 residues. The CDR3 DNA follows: TGTGTCAGCAGACCCGGGGCTGGTCCGAATACGCAGTATTTT. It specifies CVSRPGAGPNTQYF.

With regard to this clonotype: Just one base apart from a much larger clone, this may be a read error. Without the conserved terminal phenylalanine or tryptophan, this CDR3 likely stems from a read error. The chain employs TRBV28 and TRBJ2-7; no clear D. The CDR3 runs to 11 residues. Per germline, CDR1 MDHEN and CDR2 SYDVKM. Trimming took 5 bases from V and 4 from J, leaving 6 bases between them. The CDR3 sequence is CASSGLYEQYL. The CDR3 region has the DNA TGTGCCAGCAGTGGTTTATACGAGCAGTACTTA.

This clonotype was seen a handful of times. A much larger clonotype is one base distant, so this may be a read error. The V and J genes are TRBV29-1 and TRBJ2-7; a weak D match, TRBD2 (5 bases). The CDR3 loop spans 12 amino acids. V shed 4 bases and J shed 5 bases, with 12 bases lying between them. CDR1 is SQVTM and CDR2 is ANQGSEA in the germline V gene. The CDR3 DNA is TGCAGCGTTGGGCCTAGCATCAACGAGCAGTACTTC. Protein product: CSVGPSINEQYF.

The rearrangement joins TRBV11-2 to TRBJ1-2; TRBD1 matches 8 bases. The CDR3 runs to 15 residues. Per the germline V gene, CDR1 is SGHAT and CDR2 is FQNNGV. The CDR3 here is CTNSYSGGSSPGYTF. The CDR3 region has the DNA TGTACCAACAGCTATTCAGGGGGCTCCTCCCCTGGCTACACCTTC.

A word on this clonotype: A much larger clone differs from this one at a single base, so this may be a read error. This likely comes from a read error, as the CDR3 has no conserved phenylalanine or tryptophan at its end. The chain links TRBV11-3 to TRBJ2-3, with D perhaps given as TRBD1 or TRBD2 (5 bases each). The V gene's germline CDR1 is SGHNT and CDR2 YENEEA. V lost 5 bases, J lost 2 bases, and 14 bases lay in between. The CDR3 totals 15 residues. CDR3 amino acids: CASSPGGGPTDTQYC. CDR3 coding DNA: TGTGCCAGCAGCCCCGGTGGGGGTCCCACAGATACGCAGTATTGT.